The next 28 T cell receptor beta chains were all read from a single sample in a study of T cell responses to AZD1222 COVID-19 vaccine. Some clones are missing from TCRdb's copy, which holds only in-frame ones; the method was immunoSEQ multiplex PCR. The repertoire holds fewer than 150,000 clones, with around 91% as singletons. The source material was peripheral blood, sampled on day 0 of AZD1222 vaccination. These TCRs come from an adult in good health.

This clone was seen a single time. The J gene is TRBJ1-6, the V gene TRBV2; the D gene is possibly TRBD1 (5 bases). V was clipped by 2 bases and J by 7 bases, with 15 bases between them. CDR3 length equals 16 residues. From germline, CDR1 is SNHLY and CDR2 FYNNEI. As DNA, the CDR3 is TGTGCCAGCAGTGAATGGTCGGGGGTGAGGAATTCACCCCTCCACTTT. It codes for CASSEWSGVRNSPLHF.

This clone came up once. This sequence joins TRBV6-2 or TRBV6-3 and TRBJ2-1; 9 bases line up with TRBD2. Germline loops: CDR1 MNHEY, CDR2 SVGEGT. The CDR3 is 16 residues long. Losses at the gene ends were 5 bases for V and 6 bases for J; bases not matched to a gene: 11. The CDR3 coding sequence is TGTGCCAGCAGTGGGGAGCTAGCGGGATTTTTCAATGAGCAGTTCTTC. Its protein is CASSGELAGFFNEQFF.

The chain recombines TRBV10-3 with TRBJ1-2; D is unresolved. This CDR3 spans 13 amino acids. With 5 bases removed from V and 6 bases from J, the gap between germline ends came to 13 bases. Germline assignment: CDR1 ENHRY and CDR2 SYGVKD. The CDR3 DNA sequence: TGTGCCATCAGTCCCTCTGGAGGGAATGGCTACACCTTC. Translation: CAISPSGGNGYTF.

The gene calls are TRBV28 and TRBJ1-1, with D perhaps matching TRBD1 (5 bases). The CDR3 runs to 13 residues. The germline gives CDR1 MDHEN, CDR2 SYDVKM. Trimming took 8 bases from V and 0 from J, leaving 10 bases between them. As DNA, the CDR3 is TGTGCCAGCCGGGGACCCATGAACACTGAAGCTTTCTTT. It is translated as CASRGPMNTEAFF.

The CDR3 protein is CATSRDATRVSSYEQYF. DNA for the CDR3: TGTGCCACCAGCAGAGACGCTACCCGGGTTTCTTCCTACGAGCAGTACTTC. The chain recombines TRBV15 with TRBJ2-7; D gene unclear. Germline V gene sequence: CDR1 LNHNV, CDR2 YYDKDF (reference sequence). V was pared by 0 bases and J by 1 base, with 16 bases between. The CDR3 has 17 residues.

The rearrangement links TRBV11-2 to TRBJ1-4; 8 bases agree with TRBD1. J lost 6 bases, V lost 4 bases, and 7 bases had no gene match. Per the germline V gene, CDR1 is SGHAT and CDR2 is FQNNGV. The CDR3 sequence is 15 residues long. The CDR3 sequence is CASSSLDREDEKLFF. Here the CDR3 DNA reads TGTGCCAGCAGCTCGTTGGACAGGGAAGATGAAAAACTGTTTTTT.

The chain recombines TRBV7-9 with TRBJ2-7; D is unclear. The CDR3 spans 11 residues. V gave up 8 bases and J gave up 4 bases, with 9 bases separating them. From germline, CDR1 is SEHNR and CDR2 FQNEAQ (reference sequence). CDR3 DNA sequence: TGTGCCAGCGGCGCGATTTACGAGCAGTACTTC. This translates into CASGAIYEQYF.

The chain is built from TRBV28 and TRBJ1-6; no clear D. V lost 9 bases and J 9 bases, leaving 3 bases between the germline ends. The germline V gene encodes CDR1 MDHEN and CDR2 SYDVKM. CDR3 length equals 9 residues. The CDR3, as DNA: TGTGCCAGTTCTTCACCCCTCCACTTT. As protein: CASSSPLHF.

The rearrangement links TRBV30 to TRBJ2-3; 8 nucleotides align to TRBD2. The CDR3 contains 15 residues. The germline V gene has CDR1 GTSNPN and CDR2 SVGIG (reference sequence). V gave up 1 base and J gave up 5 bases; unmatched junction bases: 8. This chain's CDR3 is CAWSAREGRVDTQYF. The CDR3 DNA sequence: TGTGCCTGGAGTGCCCGGGAGGGCCGTGTAGATACGCAGTATTTT.

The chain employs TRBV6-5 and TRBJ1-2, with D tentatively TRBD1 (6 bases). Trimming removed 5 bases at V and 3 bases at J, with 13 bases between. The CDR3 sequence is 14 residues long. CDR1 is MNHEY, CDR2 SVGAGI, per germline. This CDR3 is CASSRGGDDYGYTF. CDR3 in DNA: TGTGCCAGCAGTCGGGGGGGCGACGACTATGGCTACACCTTC.

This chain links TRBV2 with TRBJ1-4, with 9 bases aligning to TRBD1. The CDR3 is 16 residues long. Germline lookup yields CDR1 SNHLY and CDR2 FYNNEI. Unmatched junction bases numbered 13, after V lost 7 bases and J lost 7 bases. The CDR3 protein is CASIKGGTGRGEKLFF. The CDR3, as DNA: TGTGCCAGCATTAAAGGGGGGACAGGGCGGGGTGAAAAACTGTTTTTT.

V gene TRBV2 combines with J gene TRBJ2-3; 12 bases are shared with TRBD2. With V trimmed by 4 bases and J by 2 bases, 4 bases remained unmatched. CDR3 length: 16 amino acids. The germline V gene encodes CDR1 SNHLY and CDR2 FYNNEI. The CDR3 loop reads CASSVLAGGATDTQYF. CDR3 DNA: TGTGCCAGCAGTGTCCTAGCGGGGGGGGCCACAGATACGCAGTATTTT.

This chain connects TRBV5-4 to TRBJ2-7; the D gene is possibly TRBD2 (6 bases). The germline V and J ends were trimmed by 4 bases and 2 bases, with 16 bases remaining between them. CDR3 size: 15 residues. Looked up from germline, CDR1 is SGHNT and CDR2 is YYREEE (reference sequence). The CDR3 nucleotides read TGTGCCAGCAGCCGTAGCGGCGGGACGACCTACGAGCAGTACTTC. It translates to CASSRSGGTTYEQYF.

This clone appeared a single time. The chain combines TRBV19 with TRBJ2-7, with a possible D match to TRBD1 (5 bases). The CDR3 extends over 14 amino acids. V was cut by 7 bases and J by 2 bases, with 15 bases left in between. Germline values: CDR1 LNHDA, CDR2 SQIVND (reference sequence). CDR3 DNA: TGTGCCAGTAATCAACGTGTGGGGCCCTACGAGCAGTACTTC. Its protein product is CASNQRVGPYEQYF.

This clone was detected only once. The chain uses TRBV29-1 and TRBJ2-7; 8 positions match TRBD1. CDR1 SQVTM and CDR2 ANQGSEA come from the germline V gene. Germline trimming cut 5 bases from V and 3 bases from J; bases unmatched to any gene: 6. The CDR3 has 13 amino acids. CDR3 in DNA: TGCAGCGTTTTCCGGACAGGGCACTACGAGCAGTACTTC. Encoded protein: CSVFRTGHYEQYF.

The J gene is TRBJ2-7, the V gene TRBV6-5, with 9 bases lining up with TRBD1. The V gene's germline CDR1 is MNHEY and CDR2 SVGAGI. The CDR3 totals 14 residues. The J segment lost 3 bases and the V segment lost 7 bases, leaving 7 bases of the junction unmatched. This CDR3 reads CASKNRDRVYEQYF. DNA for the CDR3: TGTGCCAGCAAGAACCGGGACAGGGTCTACGAGCAGTACTTC.

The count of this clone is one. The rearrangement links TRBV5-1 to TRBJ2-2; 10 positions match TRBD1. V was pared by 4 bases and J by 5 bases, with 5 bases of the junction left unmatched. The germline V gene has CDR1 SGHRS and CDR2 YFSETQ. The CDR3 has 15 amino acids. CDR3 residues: CASSQGQGRTGELFF. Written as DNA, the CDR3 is TGCGCCAGCAGCCAGGGACAGGGGAGAACCGGGGAGCTGTTTTTT.

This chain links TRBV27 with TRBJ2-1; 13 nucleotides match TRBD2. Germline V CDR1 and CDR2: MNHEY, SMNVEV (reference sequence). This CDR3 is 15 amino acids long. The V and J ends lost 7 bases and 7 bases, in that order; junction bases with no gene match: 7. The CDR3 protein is CASTELAGGRNEQFF. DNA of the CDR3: TGTGCCAGCACCGAACTAGCGGGAGGGCGGAATGAGCAGTTCTTC.

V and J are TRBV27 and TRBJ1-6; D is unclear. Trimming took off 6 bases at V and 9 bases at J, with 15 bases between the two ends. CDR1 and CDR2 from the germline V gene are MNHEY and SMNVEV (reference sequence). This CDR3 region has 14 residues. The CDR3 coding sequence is TGTGCCAGCAGAGGTGGCAGCCTGGCTTCACCCCTCCACTTT. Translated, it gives CASRGGSLASPLHF.

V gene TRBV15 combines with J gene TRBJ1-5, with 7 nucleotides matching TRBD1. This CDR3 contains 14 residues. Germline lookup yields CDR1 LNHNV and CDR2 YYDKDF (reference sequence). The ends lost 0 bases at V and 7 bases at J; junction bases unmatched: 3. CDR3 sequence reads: CATSRDQGDQPQHF. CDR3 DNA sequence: TGTGCCACCAGCAGAGATCAGGGGGACCAGCCCCAGCATTTT.

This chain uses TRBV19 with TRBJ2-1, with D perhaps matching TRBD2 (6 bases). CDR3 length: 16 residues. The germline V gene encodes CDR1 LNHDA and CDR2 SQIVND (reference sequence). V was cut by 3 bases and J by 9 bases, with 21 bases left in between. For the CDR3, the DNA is TGTGCCAGTAGTATTCTAGGGACTCCGGGGGAAGGTGAGCAGTTCTTC. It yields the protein CASSILGTPGEGEQFF. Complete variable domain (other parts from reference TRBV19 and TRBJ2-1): DGGITQSPKYLFRKEGQNVTLSCEQNLNHDAMYWYRQDPGQGLRLIYYSQIVNDFQKGDIAEGYSVSREKKESFPLTVTSAQKNPTAFYLCASSILGTPGEGEQFFGPGTRLTVL.

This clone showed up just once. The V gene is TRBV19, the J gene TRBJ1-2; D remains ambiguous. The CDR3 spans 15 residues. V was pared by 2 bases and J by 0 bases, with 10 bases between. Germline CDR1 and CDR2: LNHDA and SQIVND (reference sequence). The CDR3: CASSIIGPANYGYTF. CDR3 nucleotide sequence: TGTGCCAGTAGTATAATTGGACCAGCTAACTATGGCTACACCTTC.

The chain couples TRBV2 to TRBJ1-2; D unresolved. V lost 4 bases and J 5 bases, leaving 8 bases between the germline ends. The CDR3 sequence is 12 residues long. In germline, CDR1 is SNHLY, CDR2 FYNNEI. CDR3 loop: CASSVGRYGYTF. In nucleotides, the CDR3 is TGTGCCAGCAGTGTGGGTCGGTATGGCTACACCTTC. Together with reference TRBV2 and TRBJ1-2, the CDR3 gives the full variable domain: EPEVTQTPSHQVTQMGQEVILRCVPISNHLYFYWYRQILGQKVEFLVSFYNNEISEKSEIFDDQFSVERPDGSNFTLKIRSTKLEDSAMYFCASSVGRYGYTFGSGTRLTVV.

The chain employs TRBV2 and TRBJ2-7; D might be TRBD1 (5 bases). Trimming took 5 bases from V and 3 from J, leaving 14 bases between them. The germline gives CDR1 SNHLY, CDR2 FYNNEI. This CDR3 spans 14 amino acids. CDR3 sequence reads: CASSPPYRFYEQYF. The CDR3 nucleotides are TGTGCCAGCAGTCCTCCTTACAGGTTCTACGAGCAGTACTTC. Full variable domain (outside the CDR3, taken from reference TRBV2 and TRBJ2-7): EPEVTQTPSHQVTQMGQEVILRCVPISNHLYFYWYRQILGQKVEFLVSFYNNEISEKSEIFDDQFSVERPDGSNFTLKIRSTKLEDSAMYFCASSPPYRFYEQYFGPGTRLTVT.

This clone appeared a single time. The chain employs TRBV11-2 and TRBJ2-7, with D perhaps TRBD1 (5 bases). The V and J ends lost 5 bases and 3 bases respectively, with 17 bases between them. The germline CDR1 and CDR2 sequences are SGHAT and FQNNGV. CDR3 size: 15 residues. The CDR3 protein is CASSPFQGNYYEQYF. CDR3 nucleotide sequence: TGTGCCAGCAGCCCTTTTCAGGGAAATTACTACGAGCAGTACTTC.

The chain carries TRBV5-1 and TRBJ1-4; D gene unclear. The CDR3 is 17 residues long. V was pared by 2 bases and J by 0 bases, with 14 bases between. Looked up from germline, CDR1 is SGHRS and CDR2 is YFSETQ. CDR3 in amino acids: CASSFGPWETTNEKLFF. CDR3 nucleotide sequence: TGCGCCAGCAGCTTTGGTCCTTGGGAGACAACTAATGAAAAACTGTTTTTT. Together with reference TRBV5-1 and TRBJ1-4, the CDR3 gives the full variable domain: KAGVTQTPRYLIKTRGQQVTLSCSPISGHRSVSWYQQTPGQGLQFLFEYFSETQRNKGNFPGRFSGRQFSNSRSEMNVSTLELGDSALYLCASSFGPWETTNEKLFFGSGTQLSVL.

This CDR3 reads CASSILGVDEQYF. In nucleotides, the CDR3 is TGTGCCAGTAGTATATTAGGGGTTGACGAGCAGTACTTC. This chain uses TRBV19 with TRBJ2-7; tentative D call: TRBD1 (5 bases). Trimming removed 2 bases from V and 5 bases from J, with 10 bases in between. This CDR3 has 13 amino acids. Germline V gene data show CDR1 as LNHDA and CDR2 as SQIVND (reference sequence).

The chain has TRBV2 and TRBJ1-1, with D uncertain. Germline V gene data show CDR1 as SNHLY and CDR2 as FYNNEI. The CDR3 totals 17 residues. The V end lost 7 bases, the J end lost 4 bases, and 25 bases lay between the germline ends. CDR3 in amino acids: CASISRQATPLGTEAFF. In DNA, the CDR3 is TGTGCCAGCATAAGTCGGCAGGCAACCCCCTTGGGCACTGAAGCTTTCTTT.